A single sample is the source of the 31 T cell receptor beta chains below, sequenced in a study of CD8 T cells in Susac syndrome. With random hexamers, about 0.45 to 1 ug RNA was reverse transcribed. One entry per CDR3 protein results from TCRdb running MiXCR on the immunoSEQ multiplex PCR reads. The top ten clones hold over 0.09% of a sample with about 71,000 distinct CDR3 sequences, over 90% of them seen once. Sequenced: CD4+ T cells from PBMCs. Source of these receptors: a human donor with multiple sclerosis.

This sequence joins TRBV28 and TRBJ1-1; 7 nucleotides match TRBD1. The junction had 6 bases not matched to a gene; V was cut back by 3 bases and J by 5 bases. The CDR3 loop spans 14 amino acids. Germline CDR1 is MDHEN and CDR2 is SYDVKM. The CDR3 DNA reads TGTGCCAGCAGTTTGGGACAGCCGCGGACTGAAGCTTTCTTT. It specifies CASSLGQPRTEAFF. Drawing the rest from reference TRBV28 and TRBJ1-1, the complete variable domain is DVKVTQSSRYLVKRTGEKVFLECVQDMDHENMFWYRQDPGLGLRLIYFSYDVKMKEKGDIPEGYSVSREKKERFSLILESASTNQTSMYLCASSLGQPRTEAFFGQGTRLTVV.

The chain is built from TRBV7-9 and TRBJ2-3; possibly TRBD1 for D (5 bases). This CDR3 is 16 amino acids long. The V end lost 6 bases, the J end lost 0 bases, and 16 bases lay between the germline ends. Germline-derived CDR1 and CDR2 are SEHNR and FQNEAQ (reference sequence). As DNA, the CDR3 is TGTGCCAGCAGACCGGCGCTAGGGGTTAGCACAGATACGCAGTATTTT. Translated, it gives CASRPALGVSTDTQYF.

The V call is TRBV9, the J call TRBJ2-5, with 8 bases fitting TRBD2. This CDR3 contains 16 residues. Unmatched junction bases numbered 6, after V lost 0 bases and J lost 2 bases. Looked up from germline, CDR1 is SGDLS and CDR2 is YYNGEE. The CDR3 here is CASSVDSGALQETQYF. The CDR3 bases are TGTGCCAGCAGCGTAGATAGCGGGGCCTTACAAGAGACCCAGTACTTC.

This chain uses TRBV11-2 with TRBJ2-5, with TRBD2 matching over 7 bases. The J segment lost 3 bases and the V segment lost 4 bases, leaving 5 bases of the junction unmatched. The germline V gene has CDR1 SGHAT and CDR2 FQNNGV. The CDR3 is made up of 14 amino acids. CDR3 residues: CASSSRLAEETQYF. In DNA form, the CDR3 reads TGTGCCAGCAGCTCAAGACTAGCAGAAGAGACCCAGTACTTC.

The gene calls are TRBV2 and TRBJ2-7; TRBD1 matches at 7 bases. Trimming removed 6 bases from V and 3 bases from J; junction bases left unmatched: 8. The CDR3 is made up of 14 amino acids. CDR1 is SNHLY and CDR2 is FYNNEI in the germline V gene. The CDR3 coding sequence is TGTGCCAGCAGGCGACAGGGAACTGTCTACGAGCAGTACTTC. This codes for CASRRQGTVYEQYF.

This chain connects TRBV20-1 to TRBJ1-5; TRBD1 aligns across 7 bases. Unmatched junction bases numbered 15, after V lost 5 bases and J lost 11 bases. Germline lookup yields CDR1 DFQATT and CDR2 SNEGSKA (reference sequence). There are 14 residues in the CDR3. The CDR3 DNA reads TGCAGTGCTTTCCCGGGACAGCAAGCCTCGGCCCAGCATTTT. Translation gives CSAFPGQQASAQHF.

J is TRBJ2-5 and V is TRBV10-2; 8 nucleotides agree with TRBD2. CDR3 size: 15 residues. Germline trimming cut 7 bases from V and 5 bases from J; bases unmatched to any gene: 12. Germline V gives CDR1 WSHSY, CDR2 SAAADI. The CDR3 nucleotides are TGCGCCAGCAAGGGAGGTAGCGGGGTCCTTGAGACCCAGTACTTC. Protein product: CASKGGSGVLETQYF.

This chain connects TRBV4-3 to TRBJ2-7; TRBD1 aligns across 7 bases. The CDR3 has 14 residues. The V segment lost 1 base and the J segment 2 bases; nucleotides outside the gene matches: 2. Per germline, CDR1 LGHNA and CDR2 YSLEER. CDR3 bases: TGCGCCAGCAGCCAAGCAGACAGGGCCTACGAGCAGTACTTC. This codes for CASSQADRAYEQYF.

The CDR3 DNA reads as TGTGCCAGCAGCCTGAGAGTCGCAGCAGCCAACCCAATCTCTGGAAACACCATATATTTT. Translation: CASSLRVAAANPISGNTIYF. The chain employs TRBV4-2 and TRBJ1-3; unclear D gene. V shed 4 bases and J shed 0 bases, with 25 bases lying between them. The CDR3 is 20 amino acids. Germline values: CDR1 LGHNA, CDR2 YNFKEQ.

This clonotype was seen once. This chain connects TRBV5-6 to TRBJ1-5; D gene unclear. V dropped 0 bases and J dropped 1 base, with 8 bases sitting between them. This CDR3 has 15 residues. The germline V gene encodes CDR1 SGHDT and CDR2 YYEEEE. CDR3 loop: CASSLGRRSNQPQHF. In DNA, the CDR3 is TGTGCCAGCAGCTTGGGACGGAGAAGCAATCAGCCCCAGCATTTT.

The CDR3 here is CAISVQEANTGELFF. CDR3 sequence (DNA): TGTGCCATCAGTGTTCAGGAGGCGAACACCGGGGAGCTGTTTTTT. The gene calls are TRBV10-3 and TRBJ2-2; D might be TRBD2 (5 bases). Looked up from germline, CDR1 is ENHRY and CDR2 is SYGVKD. V shed 4 bases and J shed 0 bases, with 9 bases lying between them. This CDR3 has 15 amino acids.

The chain couples TRBV6-5 to TRBJ2-7; 7 nucleotides line up with TRBD2. Germline V lookup: CDR1 MNHEY, CDR2 SVGAGI. The CDR3 has 14 amino acids. The junction had 10 bases not matched to a gene; V was cut back by 5 bases and J by 6 bases. The CDR3 is CASSPPGGGGEQYF. The CDR3 nucleotides read TGTGCCAGCAGTCCCCCGGGAGGAGGCGGCGAGCAGTACTTC.

This rearrangement joins TRBV20-1 to TRBJ2-7; D unresolved. V was pared by 5 bases and J by 0 bases, with 8 bases between. This CDR3 spans 12 amino acids. In germline, CDR1 is DFQATT, CDR2 SNEGSKA (reference sequence). The CDR3: CSARRSSYEQYF. CDR3 sequence (DNA): TGCAGTGCTCGACGGAGCTCCTACGAGCAGTACTTC.

The chain is built from TRBV29-1 and TRBJ1-1; perhaps TRBD1 as D (6 bases). Germline lookup yields CDR1 SQVTM and CDR2 ANQGSEA. The CDR3 is 12 residues long. V was cut by 5 bases and J by 5 bases, with 12 bases left in between. The CDR3 here is CSVRSGDTEAFF. Written as DNA, the CDR3 is TGCAGCGTTAGATCAGGGGATACTGAAGCTTTCTTT.

V gene TRBV6-2 or TRBV6-3 combines with J gene TRBJ1-1; a possible D gene is TRBD1 (5 bases). This CDR3 spans 13 amino acids. Trimming removed 4 bases at V and 4 bases at J, with 10 bases between. Per the germline V gene, CDR1 is MNHEY and CDR2 is SVGEGT. In nucleotides, the CDR3 is TGTGCCAGCAGTTCGAAAAGGGGCACTGAAGCTTTCTTT. It yields the protein CASSSKRGTEAFF.

The genes are TRBV30 and TRBJ2-1; D gene ambiguous. Germline V CDR1 and CDR2: GTSNPN, SVGIG (reference sequence). The V end was cut by 4 bases, the J end by 6 bases, with 7 bases between. The CDR3 consists of 11 residues. CDR3 nucleotides: TGTGCCTGGACGGCCGCCAATGAGCAGTTCTTC. Its protein is CAWTAANEQFF.

The chain is built from TRBV5-1 and TRBJ2-7; D not resolved. The CDR3 loop spans 14 amino acids. Trimming removed 4 bases from V and 4 bases from J, with 15 bases in between. CDR1 and CDR2 from the germline V gene are SGHRS and YFSETQ. The CDR3 region is CASSPQSSSYEQYF. CDR3 bases: TGCGCCAGCAGCCCCCAATCCTCAAGTTACGAGCAGTACTTC.

The rearrangement links TRBV19 to TRBJ2-3; 7 positions agree with TRBD2. The CDR3 is 13 residues long. Looked up from germline, CDR1 is LNHDA and CDR2 is SQIVND (reference sequence). The J segment lost 3 bases and the V segment lost 4 bases, leaving 1 base of the junction unmatched. The CDR3 coding sequence is TGTGCCAGTAGTAGCGGGGGAACAGATACGCAGTATTTT. This gives the protein CASSSGGTDTQYF.

The chain is built from TRBV3-1 and TRBJ1-2, with no clear D. This CDR3 spans 20 amino acids. Germline V gene data show CDR1 as LGHDT and CDR2 as YNNKEL (reference sequence). V shed 4 bases and J shed 2 bases, with 29 bases lying between them. The CDR3 here is CASSLKPSYNVYRPNYGYTF. CDR3 nucleotide sequence: TGTGCCAGCAGCCTAAAGCCGTCGTACAACGTTTATCGCCCCAACTATGGCTACACCTTC.

V and J are TRBV12-3 or TRBV12-4 and TRBJ1-3; tentatively, D is TRBD1 (6 bases). Trimming took off 6 bases at V and 4 bases at J, with 16 bases between the two ends. The CDR3 has 15 amino acids. In DNA, the CDR3 is TGTGCCAGCAGCCCCCGGGGGCTTTTGGGAAACACCATATATTTT. It is translated as CASSPRGLLGNTIYF.

V and J are TRBV20-1 and TRBJ1-4, with D possibly TRBD1 on 5 matching bases. Trimming cost V 3 bases and J 3 bases, with 8 bases left between them. Looked up from germline, CDR1 is DFQATT and CDR2 is SNEGSKA (reference sequence). The length of the CDR3 is 13 residues. The CDR3 DNA reads TGCAGTGCTAGGGGGACTCCTAATGAAAAACTGTTTTTT. Protein: CSARGTPNEKLFF.

This rearrangement joins TRBV29-1 to TRBJ2-3; possibly TRBD2 for D (6 bases). V was cut by 4 bases and J by 7 bases, with 12 bases left in between. Germline V CDR1 and CDR2: SQVTM, ANQGSEA. The CDR3 sequence is 12 residues long. The CDR3 spells CSVVGGVNTQYF. The CDR3 coding sequence is TGCAGCGTTGTGGGGGGTGTAAATACGCAGTATTTT.

This chain uses TRBV29-1 with TRBJ2-3; perhaps TRBD2 as D (5 bases). There are 14 residues in the CDR3. V was cut by 1 base and J by 1 base, with 9 bases left in between. CDR1 is SQVTM and CDR2 is ANQGSEA in the germline V gene. CDR3 in amino acids: CSVEVVRGTDTQYF. DNA for the CDR3: TGCAGCGTTGAAGTGGTGCGGGGCACAGATACGCAGTATTTT.

This chain links TRBV12-3 or TRBV12-4 with TRBJ2-7; D is perhaps TRBD1 (6 bases). V gave up 6 bases and J gave up 1 base, with 13 bases separating them. This CDR3 has 14 amino acids. The CDR3 DNA sequence: TGTGCCAGCAGGCCAACAGGGATTTCCTACGAGCAGTACTTC. The encoded protein is CASRPTGISYEQYF.

The V call is TRBV19, the J call TRBJ1-1; possible D gene TRBD1, 5 bases. Germline lookup yields CDR1 LNHDA and CDR2 SQIVND (reference sequence). This CDR3 is built from 13 residues. Between the trimmed V and J ends, which lost 5 bases and 2 bases, there was a span of 9 bases. CDR3 sequence (DNA): TGTGCCAGTAGTTCCAGGGTAAACACTGAAGCTTTCTTT. Translating it yields CASSSRVNTEAFF.

V and J are TRBV3-1 and TRBJ2-7, with a possible D match to TRBD1 (6 bases). CDR3 length: 16 amino acids. Trimming pared 0 bases from V and 3 bases from J, leaving 15 bases between. Looked up from germline, CDR1 is LGHDT and CDR2 is YNNKEL (reference sequence). Written as DNA, the CDR3 is TGTGCCAGCAGCCAAGATCTGAAAACAGGGTTCTACGAGCAGTACTTC. It is translated as CASSQDLKTGFYEQYF.

The gene calls are TRBV20-1 and TRBJ1-4, with 8 bases that match TRBD1. Germline CDR1 is DFQATT and CDR2 is SNEGSKA (reference sequence). The CDR3 is made up of 16 amino acids. Unmatched junction bases numbered 12, after V lost 1 base and J lost 8 bases. In nucleotides, the CDR3 is TGCAGTGCTAGAGCCGGAGTACAGGGGGTTAGCGAAAAACTGTTTTTT. It yields the protein CSARAGVQGVSEKLFF.

This chain connects TRBV5-1 to TRBJ1-2; no definite D call. The V end was cut by 1 base, the J end by 1 base, with 8 bases between. Germline assignment: CDR1 SGHRS and CDR2 YFSETQ. This CDR3 comprises 14 residues. The CDR3 region has the DNA TGCGCCAGCAGCTTGCCCGGGGATAACTATGGCTACACCTTC. Translated, it gives CASSLPGDNYGYTF.

This chain uses TRBV7-2 with TRBJ2-3; tentatively, D is TRBD1 (6 bases). Trimming cost V 3 bases and J 2 bases, with 9 bases left between them. The germline V gene has CDR1 SGHTA and CDR2 FQGNSA. This CDR3 region has 14 residues. Here the CDR3 reads CASSFGQYTDTQYF. The CDR3 DNA reads as TGTGCCAGCAGCTTCGGACAGTACACAGATACGCAGTATTTT.

V gene TRBV3-1 combines with J gene TRBJ2-2, with D perhaps matching TRBD2 (6 bases). V shed 2 bases and J shed 4 bases, with 11 bases lying between them. The CDR3 contains 15 residues. CDR1 and CDR2 from the germline V gene are LGHDT and YNNKEL (reference sequence). The CDR3 DNA reads TGTGCCAGCAGCCAAATGGGACTCCCCACCGGGGAGCTGTTTTTT. It codes for CASSQMGLPTGELFF.

This chain links TRBV19 with TRBJ1-1; possible D gene TRBD1, 6 bases. The germline V gene encodes CDR1 LNHDA and CDR2 SQIVND (reference sequence). Between the trimmed V and J ends, which lost 6 bases and 1 base, there was a span of 15 bases. The CDR3 is made up of 15 amino acids. CDR3 loop: CASRTRGTTNTEAFF. The CDR3 DNA follows: TGTGCCAGTAGGACGAGGGGGACTACGAACACTGAAGCTTTCTTT. Using reference TRBV19 and TRBJ1-1 for the parts outside the CDR3, the full variable domain is DGGITQSPKYLFRKEGQNVTLSCEQNLNHDAMYWYRQDPGQGLRLIYYSQIVNDFQKGDIAEGYSVSREKKESFPLTVTSAQKNPTAFYLCASRTRGTTNTEAFFGQGTRLTVV.